The 22 T cell receptor beta chains below all came from one sample that was sequenced in a study of blood T cell repertoires in COVID-19. Generated by immunoSEQ multiplex PCR, the TCRdb table keeps only in-frame clones and is missing some. The data show 150,000 to 200,000 clones, with 88% seen just once and approximately 9% held by the top ten. The sequenced sample was PBMCs or T cells enriched from blood (not recorded which). These receptors were collected from a woman aged 18-29 years who had recovered from COVID-19.

The V call is TRBV6-4, the J call TRBJ2-1; TRBD2 matches 11 bases. J gave up 4 bases and V 4 bases, and 3 bases lay outside the gene matches. This CDR3 spans 15 amino acids. Germline lookup yields CDR1 MRHNA and CDR2 SNTAGT. The CDR3 nucleotides read TGTGCCAGCAGTGTACTAGCGGGAGTATACAATGAGCAGTTCTTC. It translates to CASSVLAGVYNEQFF.

The gene calls are TRBV5-6 and TRBJ2-7; 7 nucleotides line up with TRBD1. This CDR3 has 17 amino acids. Per the germline V gene, CDR1 is SGHDT and CDR2 is YYEEEE. V shed 4 bases, J shed 3 bases, and the junction held 16 bases outside the gene matches. CDR3 loop: CASSVGSRSRGRYEQYF. The CDR3, as DNA: TGTGCCAGCAGCGTGGGAAGCAGATCAAGGGGGCGCTACGAGCAGTACTTC.

The CDR3 sequence is CASSAGLYGQTTNEKLFF. CDR3 DNA sequence: TGTGCCAGCAGCGCGGGACTTTACGGACAAACAACTAATGAAAAACTGTTTTTT. The J gene is TRBJ1-4, the V gene TRBV9; maybe TRBD1 (5 bases). V gave up 3 bases and J gave up 0 bases, with 18 bases separating them. Germline V gives CDR1 SGDLS, CDR2 YYNGEE. This CDR3 has 18 amino acids.

The chain recombines TRBV30 with TRBJ2-2, with a weak D call TRBD2 (5 bases). Trimming left V 1 base short and J 3 bases short, with 12 bases between. This CDR3 region has 15 residues. CDR1 is GTSNPN, CDR2 SVGIG, per germline (reference sequence). This chain's CDR3 is CAWSAGGSYTGELFF. The CDR3, as DNA: TGTGCCTGGAGTGCAGGCGGGTCGTACACCGGGGAGCTGTTTTTT. Filled out from reference TRBV30 and TRBJ2-2, the complete variable domain reads SQTIHQWPATLVQPVGSPLSLECTVEGTSNPNLYWYRQAAGRGLQLLFYSVGIGQISSEVPQNLSASRPQDRQFILSSKKLLLSDSGFYLCAWSAGGSYTGELFFGEGSRLTVL.

V usage is TRBV6-5 and J usage is TRBJ1-5, with 8 bases lining up with TRBD1. The germline V gene encodes CDR1 MNHEY and CDR2 SVGAGI. The length of the CDR3 is 14 residues. V was pared by 10 bases and J by 1 base, with 6 bases of the junction left unmatched. The CDR3 is CATMDRESNQPQHF. CDR3 bases: TGTGCCACAATGGACAGGGAAAGCAATCAGCCCCAGCATTTT.

This chain connects TRBV5-1 to TRBJ2-7; 12 bases are a match to TRBD2. This CDR3 has 23 residues. Germline V gives CDR1 SGHRS, CDR2 YFSETQ. With V trimmed by 4 bases and J by 3 bases, 29 bases remained unmatched. This chain's CDR3 is CASSVTSGRSGRNRRGTFYEQYF. CDR3 DNA: TGCGCCAGCAGCGTGACTAGCGGGAGATCGGGTAGGAATCGTCGGGGGACCTTCTACGAGCAGTACTTC.

The chain uses TRBV3-1 (or the pseudogene TRBV3-2) and TRBJ2-1; D not certain. Germline CDR1 is LGHDT and CDR2 is YNNKEL (reference sequence). CDR3 length: 17 residues. With 0 bases removed from V and 4 bases from J, the gap between germline ends came to 16 bases. The CDR3 here is CASSQEERGSVYNEQFF. The CDR3 DNA is TGTGCCAGCAGCCAAGAGGAGAGAGGTTCAGTTTACAATGAGCAGTTCTTC.

The chain joins TRBV13 to TRBJ2-7; TRBD1 agrees at 10 bases. The germline V gene has CDR1 PRHDT and CDR2 FYEKMQ (reference sequence). The CDR3 loop spans 15 amino acids. V shed 4 bases, J shed 6 bases, and the junction held 9 bases outside the gene matches. CDR3 residues: CASSSLSGTGVEQYF. The CDR3 DNA follows: TGTGCCAGCAGCTCCCTATCCGGGACAGGGGTCGAGCAGTACTTC.

V and J are TRBV6-6 and TRBJ1-5; TRBD1 aligns across 7 bases. CDR3 size: 14 residues. J gave up 5 bases and V 7 bases, and 8 bases lay outside the gene matches. CDR1 MNHNY and CDR2 SVGAGI come from the germline V gene (reference sequence). The CDR3 protein is CASTYGQADQPQHF. The CDR3 DNA is TGTGCCAGCACCTATGGACAGGCAGATCAGCCCCAGCATTTT.

The chain uses TRBV6-1 and TRBJ2-1; 10 bases map to TRBD1. Germline values: CDR1 MNHNS, CDR2 SASEGT. Unmatched junction bases numbered 7, after V lost 4 bases and J lost 1 base. The CDR3 is made up of 17 amino acids. CDR3 coding DNA: TGTGCCAGCAGTGTCAAAACGGACAGGGGGTCCTACAATGAGCAGTTCTTC. Its protein is CASSVKTDRGSYNEQFF.

J is TRBJ2-2 and V is TRBV28, with no clear D. The CDR3 consists of 15 residues. With 6 bases removed from V and 4 bases from J, the gap between germline ends came to 15 bases. The V gene's germline CDR1 is MDHEN and CDR2 SYDVKM. This CDR3 is CASRLTTPGTGELFF. The CDR3 DNA sequence: TGTGCCAGCAGGTTGACCACACCGGGCACCGGGGAGCTGTTTTTT. The full variable domain, in which reference TRBV28 and TRBJ2-2 provide the parts outside the CDR3, is DVKVTQSSRYLVKRTGEKVFLECVQDMDHENMFWYRQDPGLGLRLIYFSYDVKMKEKGDIPEGYSVSREKKERFSLILESASTNQTSMYLCASRLTTPGTGELFFGEGSRLTVL.

V is TRBV28 and J is TRBJ2-7, with TRBD1 identical over 8 bases. V lost 6 bases to trimming and J lost 0 bases; unmatched junction nucleotides: 4. The CDR3 spans 14 residues. CDR1 and CDR2 from the germline V gene are MDHEN and SYDVKM. The CDR3 region has the DNA TGTGCCAGCAGACGGACAGGGAGCTCCTACGAGCAGTACTTC. Amino acid sequence: CASRRTGSSYEQYF.

This chain connects TRBV2 to TRBJ2-7, with D hard to call. CDR3 length: 12 residues. From germline, CDR1 is SNHLY and CDR2 FYNNEI. The V and J ends lost 0 bases and 3 bases respectively, with 3 bases between them. The CDR3 region is CASSEASYEQYF. Written as DNA, the CDR3 is TGTGCCAGCAGTGAAGCCAGCTACGAGCAGTACTTC.

This rearrangement joins TRBV11-2 to TRBJ2-7; D is perhaps TRBD1 (7 bases). Germline V gives CDR1 SGHAT, CDR2 FQNNGV. The V end was cut by 2 bases, the J end by 6 bases, with 17 bases between. CDR3 size: 15 residues. The CDR3 sequence is CASSLYPTGDSEQYF. Here the CDR3 DNA reads TGTGCCAGCAGCTTATATCCCACAGGGGACTCCGAGCAGTACTTC.

In DNA form, the CDR3 reads TGTGCCAGCAGCCCAACAGGATTAGCCACTTACTCCGAGCAGTACTTC. As protein: CASSPTGLATYSEQYF. J is TRBJ2-7 and V is TRBV28; possible D gene TRBD1, 5 bases. Deletions cut 6 bases from V and 6 bases from J, with 24 bases between. Germline assignment: CDR1 MDHEN and CDR2 SYDVKM. This CDR3 is built from 16 residues.

The chain has TRBV20-1 and TRBJ2-5; the D is unclear. Trimming shortened V by 6 bases and J by 4 bases, and 9 bases separated the two germline ends. Germline V lookup: CDR1 DFQATT, CDR2 SNEGSKA (reference sequence). CDR3 length: 11 amino acids. The CDR3 DNA sequence: TGCAGTGCACGGAACAGAGAGACCCAGTACTTC. It codes for CSARNRETQYF.

The genes are TRBV11-2 and TRBJ1-2; D remains ambiguous. CDR1 and CDR2 (germline): SGHAT, FQNNGV. The CDR3 is 13 amino acids. Trimming pared 3 bases from V and 4 bases from J, leaving 9 bases between. CDR3 in DNA: TGTGCCAGCAGCTTGGAGATAGGCTATGGCTACACCTTC. Protein sequence: CASSLEIGYGYTF.

The rearrangement joins TRBV4-2 to TRBJ2-3, with TRBD2 matching over 8 bases. The CDR3 totals 15 residues. Germline V gene data show CDR1 as LGHNA and CDR2 as YNFKEQ. Trimming at V came to 1 base and at J to 6 bases, leaving 6 bases not matched to a gene. The CDR3 spells CASSQVGGGSDTQYF. Here the CDR3 DNA reads TGTGCCAGCAGCCAAGTTGGCGGGGGGTCGGATACGCAGTATTTT.

The CDR3 DNA reads as TGTGCCAGTAGAGCAATGGAGGCATCCGCTTTCCGCACCTTC. This gives the protein CASRAMEASAFRTF. The chain links TRBV19 to TRBJ1-2; unclear D gene. Trimming stripped 6 bases from V and 13 bases from J, with 24 bases between. The CDR3 spans 14 residues. Germline CDR1 LNHDA, CDR2 SQIVND (reference sequence).

This clone was seen once. The V and J genes are TRBV4-1 and TRBJ1-4; 10 nucleotides agree with TRBD1. CDR3 length: 15 residues. V dropped 2 bases and J dropped 8; count of bases not matched to a gene: 5. Per the germline V gene, CDR1 is MGHRA and CDR2 is YSYEKL. The CDR3 is CASSQRDRGLEKLFF. CDR3 DNA sequence: TGCGCCAGCAGCCAACGGGACAGGGGTCTCGAAAAACTGTTTTTT.

The chain joins TRBV7-9 to TRBJ2-7, with 9 bases matching TRBD1. The germline V gene encodes CDR1 SEHNR and CDR2 FQNEAQ (reference sequence). This CDR3 contains 14 residues. The J segment lost 5 bases and the V segment lost 8 bases, leaving 10 bases of the junction unmatched. The CDR3 sequence is CASSLGQGSHEQYF. CDR3 coding DNA: TGTGCCAGCTCCCTGGGACAGGGTTCCCACGAGCAGTACTTC.

V gene TRBV7-2 combines with J gene TRBJ1-1; perhaps TRBD1 as D (6 bases). The CDR3 is 15 residues long. Per the germline V gene, CDR1 is SGHTA and CDR2 is FQGNSA. V lost 1 base, J lost 11 bases, and 20 bases lay in between. The CDR3 bases are TGTGCCAGCAGCTTAGAACAGGGAGGGTTAAAGGGGGCTTTCTTT. It specifies CASSLEQGGLKGAFF. The full variable domain, with the rest looked up from reference TRBV7-2 and TRBJ1-1, is GAGVSQSPSNKVTEKGKDVELRCDPISGHTALYWYRQSLGQGLEFLIYFQGNSAPDKSGLPSDRFSAERTGGSVSTLTIQRTQQEDSAVYLCASSLEQGGLKGAFFGQGTRLTVV.